The source of this T cell receptor beta chain is a study of identical twins. This CDR3 comprises 12 residues. V lost 2 bases and J lost 9, with 9 bases in between. Germline CDR1 is SGHDT and CDR2 is YYEEEE. TCRdb re-analysed the 5' RACE reads in MiXCR, keeping a single row per CDR3 protein. The sample yields approximately 680,000 distinct CDR3 sequences, roughly 6.6% seen once. In its sample, this clonotype was seen a few times. The sample was also linked to a second study, of yellow fever vaccine responses in identical twins.

The sample comprised PBMCs. V and J are TRBV5-6 and TRBJ2-1; D not certain. The TCR originated in a woman aged 18-30 years in good health. This chain's CDR3 is CASSFGKGEQFF. The CDR3, as DNA: TGTGCCAGCAGCTTTGGTAAAGGTGAGCAGTTCTTC.